This T cell receptor (beta chain) was captured by sequencing in a study of blood T cells in healthy people across ages. Whole-study results and caveats: The study regarded diversity estimates from one million T cells as underestimates.

Alongside a J-beta primer mix, a sample-barcoded 5' primer served in a second PCR lasting roughly 7 to 12 cycles. TCRdb redid the calling of the 5' RACE reads with MiXCR, one entry per CDR3 protein. The sample holds 450,000 to 650,000 distinct CDR3 sequences, about 24% seen once. As concerns this clonotype: Its specificity is unknown.

The data also belong to a second study, concerning T cells of mothers and their children. From that study: Nine systemically healthy Caucasian donors: three mothers, six children. Maternal samples each gave over 9 million TCR beta CDR3 reads, and child samples several million each.

What was sequenced was blood. This receptor was obtained from a boy aged 5-17 years in good health.

The CDR3 coding sequence is TGTGCCAGCAGTTTTTTAGAGGGGACTGGTGGCTACACCTTC. Its translation is CASSFLEGTGGYTF. The J gene is TRBJ1-2, the V gene TRBV27, with a possible D match to TRBD1 (5 bases). V was pared by 3 bases and J by 7 bases, with 15 bases between. The CDR3 length is 14 residues. Germline loops: CDR1 MNHEY, CDR2 SMNVEV (reference sequence).